These 9 T cell receptor beta chains originate from one sample sequenced in a study of blood T cell repertoires in COVID-19. Profiling relied on immunoSEQ multiplex PCR, and the TCRdb table lists in-frame clones only, not all of them. The table shows some 330,000 clones, with about nine tenths occurring only once. Sequencing was carried out using PBMCs or T cells enriched from blood (not recorded which). Receptors originate from a man aged 30 to 39 who had recovered from COVID-19.

This rearrangement joins TRBV6-5 to TRBJ2-3; D remains unclear. The ends were cut back, 5 bases at V and 6 bases at J, with 9 bases in the middle. The length of the CDR3 is 12 residues. The V gene's germline CDR1 is MNHEY and CDR2 SVGAGI. CDR3 DNA sequence: TGTGCCAGCAGTCGCCCAGCGGATACGCAGTATTTT. It codes for CASSRPADTQYF.

The chain combines TRBV9 with TRBJ2-3, with D perhaps TRBD2 (5 bases). CDR3 length: 14 amino acids. In germline, CDR1 is SGDLS, CDR2 YYNGEE. V was clipped by 3 bases and J by 6 bases, with 14 bases between them. The CDR3 spells CASSASLLGDTQYF. CDR3 nucleotides: TGTGCCAGCAGCGCCTCCTTACTAGGGGATACGCAGTATTTT.

The chain employs TRBV18 and TRBJ1-1, with 9 bases that match TRBD1. The CDR3 runs to 16 residues. Trimming removed 5 bases from V and 2 bases from J; junction bases left unmatched: 9. Per germline, CDR1 KGHSH and CDR2 LQKENI. DNA of the CDR3: TGTGCCAGCTCAGACACAGGGGGCTCCCCCAACACTGAAGCTTTCTTT. This encodes CASSDTGGSPNTEAFF.

The chain uses TRBV11-2 and TRBJ2-1; tentatively, D is TRBD2 (6 bases). Per the germline V gene, CDR1 is SGHAT and CDR2 is FQNNGV. This CDR3 is built from 16 residues. V lost 6 bases and J 0 bases, leaving 15 bases between the germline ends. CDR3 DNA sequence: TGTGCCAGCAGAGACTTTGCGGGGCGCTCCTACAATGAGCAGTTCTTC. It yields the protein CASRDFAGRSYNEQFF.

This clone occurred once. The chain employs TRBV3-1 (or the pseudogene TRBV3-2) and TRBJ1-1; no reliable D call. The germline CDR1 and CDR2 sequences are LGHDT and YNNKEL (reference sequence). CDR3 size: 13 residues. The V and J ends lost 6 bases and 1 base respectively, with 9 bases between them. Here the CDR3 reads CASRTNRNTEAFF. The CDR3 DNA reads as TGTGCCAGCAGGACAAACAGGAACACTGAAGCTTTCTTT.

This clone was detected a few times. The chain recombines TRBV5-1 with TRBJ1-2; TRBD1 might be the D (6 bases). This CDR3 contains 14 residues. V shed 1 base and J shed 4 bases, with 11 bases lying between them. Germline lookup yields CDR1 SGHRS and CDR2 YFSETQ. The CDR3 DNA reads as TGCGCCAGCAGCTTGTCTGCAGGGGTCTATGGCTACACCTTC. Protein product: CASSLSAGVYGYTF.

This chain joins TRBV3-1 (or the pseudogene TRBV3-2) and TRBJ1-4, with unresolved D. V was clipped by 1 base and J by 0 bases, with 9 bases between them. In germline, CDR1 is LGHDT, CDR2 YNNKEL (reference sequence). The CDR3 totals 16 residues. DNA for the CDR3: TGTGCCAGCAGCCAAGTACCGGGAGCAACTAATGAAAAACTGTTTTTT. Residues: CASSQVPGATNEKLFF.

This clone has a single count. The J gene is TRBJ1-4, the V gene TRBV30; 9 nucleotides match TRBD1. CDR3 length: 15 amino acids. In germline, CDR1 is GTSNPN, CDR2 SVGIG (reference sequence). V lost 3 bases to trimming and J lost 2 bases; unmatched junction nucleotides: 4. The CDR3 nucleotides read TGTGCCTGGAGAGTCGGACAGGGGACTAATGAAAAACTGTTTTTT. This codes for CAWRVGQGTNEKLFF.

This clone was seen just once. CDR3 residues: CASSLFRQGEEPGNTIYF. The DNA for the CDR3 is TGTGCCAGCAGCTTATTTCGACAGGGAGAAGAACCTGGAAACACCATATATTTT. This chain uses TRBV11-3 with TRBJ1-3; 7 bases are shared with TRBD1. This CDR3 has 18 amino acids. Per the germline V gene, CDR1 is SGHNT and CDR2 is YENEEA. The trim removed 2 bases at V and 2 bases at J, leaving 12 bases unmatched.